The next 9 T cell receptor beta chains were all read from a single sample in a study of early T cells in non-severe SARS-CoV-2 infection. TCRdb recomputed calls from the 5' RACE reads with MiXCR, one row per CDR3 protein. This sample yields approximately 79,000 distinct CDR3 sequences, of which less than 15% are seen a single time; around 6% belongs to the top ten. The source material was whole blood. These receptors all stem from an adult who was a healthcare worker with PCR-confirmed SARS-CoV-2 infection or an uninfected control (not recorded which).

This chain links TRBV3-1 with TRBJ2-7; 8 bases map to TRBD2. V dropped 1 base and J dropped 3; count of bases not matched to a gene: 5. This CDR3 region has 15 residues. CDR1 is LGHDT, CDR2 YNNKEL, per germline (reference sequence). The CDR3 loop is CASSQGLSGSYEQYF. CDR3 nucleotide sequence: TGTGCCAGCAGCCAAGGCCTCAGCGGGAGCTACGAGCAGTACTTC.

This clonotype has more than one count but fewer than ten. The DNA of the CDR3 is TGTGCCAGTACAAACCCTAGCGGATGGGGGCAAGAGACCCAGTACTTC. Its translation: CASTNPSGWGQETQYF. This chain uses TRBV19 with TRBJ2-5; 7 positions match TRBD2. The CDR3 runs to 16 residues. Trimming cost V 7 bases and J 2 bases; bases outside gene matches: 13. CDR1 and CDR2 (germline): LNHDA, SQIVND (reference sequence).

This rearrangement joins TRBV20-1 to TRBJ2-7, with 8 bases that match TRBD2. V shed 5 bases and J 3 bases; nucleotides not matched to a gene: 9. This CDR3 region has 14 residues. Per the germline V gene, CDR1 is DFQATT and CDR2 is SNEGSKA (reference sequence). This CDR3 reads CSAYSAGGNYEQYF. CDR3 bases: TGCAGTGCTTACTCTGCGGGGGGCAACTACGAGCAGTACTTC.

This clonotype was seen only a few times. V gene TRBV29-1 combines with J gene TRBJ1-2, with 9 bases fitting TRBD1. The trim removed 6 bases at V and 5 bases at J, leaving 10 bases unmatched. Germline values: CDR1 SQVTM, CDR2 ANQGSEA. This CDR3 spans 14 amino acids. CDR3 nucleotides: TGCAGCGTAGCCTTAACAGGGGGCTCGTATGGCTACACCTTC. Translation gives CSVALTGGSYGYTF.

V and J are TRBV10-3 and TRBJ2-2; D is undetermined. Germline values: CDR1 ENHRY, CDR2 SYGVKD. CDR3 length: 13 amino acids. V lost 6 bases to trimming and J lost 1 base, with 6 bases between them. The DNA for the CDR3 is TGTGCCATCAGCCCGGGGAACACCGGGGAGCTGTTTTTT. Its translation is CAISPGNTGELFF.

This clonotype was seen a handful of times. V usage is TRBV5-1 and J usage is TRBJ2-7, with a tentative D call TRBD2 (7 bases). Germline V CDR1 and CDR2: SGHRS, YFSETQ. There are 13 residues in the CDR3. V was clipped by 4 bases and J by 3 bases, with 11 bases between them. The CDR3 is CASSQGTNYEQYF. CDR3 nucleotide sequence: TGCGCCAGCAGCCAGGGGACTAACTACGAGCAGTACTTC.

This clonotype was found a few times. This chain connects TRBV18 to TRBJ2-7, with 7 positions matching TRBD1. Trimming at V came to 5 bases and at J to 0 bases, leaving 10 bases not matched to a gene. The CDR3 sequence is 16 residues long. Germline V gene sequence: CDR1 KGHSH, CDR2 LQKENI. CDR3 nucleotides: TGTGCCAGCTCATCCACCCCAGGGGGACACTCCTACGAGCAGTACTTC. Its translation is CASSSTPGGHSYEQYF.

This clonotype was found many times. This chain uses TRBV27 with TRBJ2-2; D remains unclear. CDR3 size: 17 residues. V lost 0 bases and J lost 1, with 12 bases in between. In germline, CDR1 is MNHEY, CDR2 SMNVEV (reference sequence). Here the CDR3 DNA reads TGTGCCAGCAGTTTATCTCGTTATGAGAGGAACACCGGGGAGCTGTTTTTT. Translation: CASSLSRYERNTGELFF.

This clonotype was found many times. The rearrangement joins TRBV29-1 to TRBJ2-3, with 9 bases lining up with TRBD2. This CDR3 region has 15 residues. V shed 7 bases, J shed 0 bases, and the junction held 8 bases outside the gene matches. Germline V lookup: CDR1 SQVTM, CDR2 ANQGSEA. The CDR3 bases are TGCAGCGGTGTTCTAGCGGGGCCTAGCACAGATACGCAGTATTTT. Protein: CSGVLAGPSTDTQYF.